This T cell receptor (beta chain) was obtained from a study of T-cell memory formation after mild COVID-19 (dated by TCRdb to 2020 to 2022). Regarding the research as a whole: Most TCR sequence clusters were specific to one of the two donors. In a couple of donors, T-cell clones that expanded and contracted after mild COVID-19 were tracked by sequencing TCRalpha and TCRbeta repertoires over time. The cohort comprised two young, previously healthy adult volunteers, one female and one male.

The CDR3 spans 14 residues, from the cysteine through the phenylalanine. The sequence is cut down to CDR3 DNA, 42 bases in frame from base 1. From a lookup of the germline V gene, CDR1 and CDR2 are LGHNA and YSLEER. Cut back by 4 bases and 4 bases, the V and J ends lie 13 bases apart. Overall results and qualifications from the work: From day 15 to 85, contracting clones showed balanced CD4/CD8 phenotypes, whereas a second wave of clones that expanded from day 15 to 37 leaned towards CD4+. The second-wave clones that peaked on day 37 were not confirmed to be SARS-CoV-2 specific. Some responding clones were detected in pre-infection memory, suggesting pre-existing cross-reactive memory T cells joined the SARS-CoV-2 response. Contracting CD4+ clones turned up mainly in the CM and EM memory subsets, whereas EMRA was where CD8+ clones were enriched. The study included only two mild cases, and larger cohorts that include severe cases with pre-infection samples were judged to be necessary.

For sequencing, an Illumina NovaSeq 6000 was employed. TCRalpha and TCRbeta cDNA libraries were built by 5'RACE with constant-segment primers, adding sample barcodes and unique molecular identifiers. RNA was extracted from every sample with Trizol reagent. Amplification of the libraries took two PCR steps, and the second step added a second sample barcode plus Illumina TruSeq adapters. Sequencing of libraries was performed on an Illumina NovaSeq with 2 x 150 bp paired-end reads. The study's own analysis went as follows. The reads were demultiplexed and collapsed into UMI-guided consensus sequences using migec v1.2.7. With mixcr v2.1.11, UMI consensuses were aligned to TRA and TRB V and J templates and assembled into clonotypes. Clonotypes were classified as expanded or contracted when called significant by both edgeR and NoisET, with noise models trained on biological replicates. For edgeR calls, the thresholds were a false discovery rate-adjusted p below 0.01 and a log2 fold-change of 1. As an exploratory analysis of dynamics, max-normalized trajectories of the 1000 most abundant clonotypes were examined by PCA with hierarchical clustering. Each responding clone was given a CD4 or CD8 phenotype based on the CD4+ and CD8+ repertoires, which had been sequenced separately. The raw public data were reprocessed by TCRdb itself: fastp quality trimming at Q25, MiXCR clonotype calling, in-frame beta chains only. Each CDR3 protein appears once, grouped with its most common genes and DNA. The V and J calls shown here were made by TCRdb, not taken from the authors' results. For this sample the table gives approximately 82,000 distinct CDR3 sequences, of which roughly 13% were detected only once. Around two fifths of the sample goes to the ten largest clones.

PBMCs were isolated by Ficoll-Paque density gradient centrifugation. In regard to this clonotype: What antigen it recognizes has not been identified. Qualities for individual bases were not recorded, and no much larger clone is one base off.

The sequence is built from TRBV4-3 and TRBJ1-2, and the D gene may be TRBD1, 5 bases matching. The clonotype was recovered from a man aged 18 to 30 who had mild COVID-19 (a few samples of this study predate the infection). The sample titles of this study are shuffled in the database, so cell type and time point are left out; the donor was told from shared clones. The material sequenced was PBMCs or a T cell subset sorted from them (not recorded which). The DNA reads TGCGCCAGCAGCCCCGTAGGGGACCTCTATGGCTACACCTTC. Translated, it reads CASSPVGDLYGYTF.